The clone carrying this TCR beta chain was observed once. The CDR3 loop spans 16 amino acids. The V and J ends lost 0 bases and 1 base respectively, with 11 bases between them. The germline CDR1 and CDR2 sequences are SGHRS and YFSETQ. This sample is drawn from a study of somatic mutations in cytotoxic T cells in rheumatoid arthritis. Libraries were prepared by immunoSEQ multiplex PCR; TCRdb keeps only in-frame clonotypes and omits some of them. The sample holds several thousand clones, roughly 65% seen once. The sequence derives from a woman between 35 and 50 years old in good health. V and J are TRBV5-1 and TRBJ2-1; tentatively, D is TRBD1 (5 bases). Sequencing was carried out using CD8+ T cells sorted from blood. The chain's CDR3 is CASSLDRLESYNEQFF. The CDR3 region has the DNA TGCGCCAGCAGCTTGGACAGGCTAGAGTCCTACAATGAGCAGTTCTTC.